What follows describes a single T cell receptor beta chain. Its binding antigen is unknown. The record has no base qualities; no much larger clone is one base away. The record originates from a study of blood T cell repertoires in COVID-19 (dated by TCRdb to the early 2020s). Regarding the study in general: The collaborator samples originated in the United States, Italy and Spain and spanned the acute and convalescent phases of COVID-19. HLA class I and class II types, where available, came from metadata supplied by the sample provider rather than from assay-based typing. The repertoires were released in a freely available public database intended as a resource for research on the immune response to SARS-CoV-2. A de-identified subject ID, COVID-19 status, age in years and sex were almost always included in the sample metadata. The prospective study material was composed of cDNA or gDNA derived from T cells, B-cell-depleted T cells, or PBMCs. Deeply sampled blood TCRbeta repertoires from subjects exposed to, actively infected with, or recovered from COVID-19 were included in the dataset. Samples were obtained from the ongoing ImmuneRACE study (first 160 participants) and from about 1,300 subjects provided by 6 global collaborators. The investigation overall reported the following: Clinical and demographic metadata were provided uncurated, with the amount varying by source and participant.

Whole blood was collected in K2EDTA tubes by collaborating institutions according to the institutions' own protocols. For TCRbeta analysis, collaborator samples were shipped as frozen whole blood, as isolated PBMCs, or as DNA extracted from either sample type. The CDR3 sequence holds 14 residues, the cysteine and phenylalanine included. This entry keeps only the CDR3 DNA: 42 bases, framed from base 1. Reading the germline V gene (reference sequence) gives CDR1 MNHEY and CDR2 SMNVEV. Clipping removes 7 bases from V and 7 bases from J, with 6 as the unmatched junction base count. TCRbeta CDR3 regions were amplified from genomic DNA by means of the immunoSEQ Assay, a bias-controlled multiplex PCR. Regarding the original processing steps: Within the assay, amplification of reference gene primers was used to estimate how many nucleated cells each sample contained. To quantify the absolute abundance of each unique TCRbeta CDR3 rearrangement, sequence reads were collapsed and filtered. For each sample, productive Simpson clonality was calculated by taking the square root of Simpson's diversity index across productive rearrangements. The table was pulled from immuneACCESS by TCRdb, which kept in-frame rearrangements only. Such tables lose some clones; where checked, under half of the loss comes from unresolved V genes, and the rest has no known cause. V and J calls and clone size follow that table, whereas D and trimming were derived from the DNA. The sample table records roughly 70,000 clones; about 80% of these occur just once. The biggest ten clones account for approximately 29% of the sample.

The chain employs TRBV27 and TRBJ1-6, and 8 junction bases match TRBD1. The receptor was isolated from a human donor in a cohort sampled during active COVID-19. Material: peripheral blood. The nucleotide sequence reads as follows: TGTGCCAGCACTCGGACAGGGAGAAATTCACCCCTCCACTTT. Its amino acids are CASTRTGRNSPLHF.